This T cell receptor beta chain was obtained from a study of cytomegalovirus exposure and HLA in healthy donors. Vbeta (60) and Jbeta (13) primers were used in the PCR. Using immunoSEQ multiplex PCR, the repertoire was profiled, and TCRdb retains in-frame clones only, with some absent. Of 200,000 to 250,000 clones listed, 70% to 85% are singletons. The CDR3 has 16 residues. The V and J ends lost 0 bases and 1 base respectively, with 10 bases between them. The germline V gene has CDR1 LGHNA and CDR2 YNFKEQ. The specimen sequenced was PBMCs. The chain uses TRBV4-2 and TRBJ2-1; the D is unclear. The origin of this receptor is a man over 45 in good health and CMV-seronegative. CDR3 in amino acids: CASSQETGVSYNEQFF. The CDR3 coding sequence is TGTGCCAGCAGCCAAGAAACCGGAGTGTCCTACAATGAGCAGTTCTTC.